The T cell receptor (beta chain) described here comes from a study of blood T cells in healthy people across ages. Germline CDR1 is LGHNT and CDR2 is FRNRAP. The CDR3 runs to 13 residues. Primers used in a second PCR of about 6 to 12 cycles were a sample-barcoded 5' primer and a J-beta primer mix. TCRdb redid the calling of the 5' RACE reads with MiXCR, one entry per CDR3 protein. The data contain around 1,000,000 distinct CDR3 sequences, less than 25% of them singletons. These data also formed part of another study, on T cells of mothers and their children.

The gene calls are TRBV12-5 and TRBJ2-1, with a weak D call TRBD2 (6 bases). The J call may not be correct, given that the DNA end is closer to TRBJ2-7. The receptor was derived from a girl aged 2 to 9 in good health. Specimen: blood. CDR3 nucleotide sequence: TGTGCTAGTGGTGCGGGATCTTCCTACGAGCAGTACTTC. Protein sequence: CASGAGSSYEQYF.